This TCR beta chain was identified during a study of shared clonotypes between healthy human individuals. The protocol was immunoSEQ multiplex PCR, while the TCRdb copy is restricted to in-frame clones and leaves out a portion. The sample lists 2 million to 2.5 million clones; 85% to 95% were seen once. Germline lookup yields CDR1 KGHSH and CDR2 LQKENI. This CDR3 spans 16 amino acids. V lost 5 bases and J 0 bases, leaving 11 bases between the germline ends. Each of the donors was a healthy adult who was HIV-negative and had not had a recent acute infection or vaccination. Sequencing was performed on naive CD4+ T cells from PBMCs. As for subset: CD45RA+ positively selected. This sequence originates from a man aged 18 to 30 in good health. Some clones in this sample may be carry-over from other donors' samples. The chain has TRBV18 and TRBJ2-6; possible D gene TRBD1, 6 bases. The DNA of the CDR3 is TGTGCCAGCTCAGCGACAGGACTCTCTGGGGCCAACGTCCTGACTTTC. Amino acid sequence: CASSATGLSGANVLTF.